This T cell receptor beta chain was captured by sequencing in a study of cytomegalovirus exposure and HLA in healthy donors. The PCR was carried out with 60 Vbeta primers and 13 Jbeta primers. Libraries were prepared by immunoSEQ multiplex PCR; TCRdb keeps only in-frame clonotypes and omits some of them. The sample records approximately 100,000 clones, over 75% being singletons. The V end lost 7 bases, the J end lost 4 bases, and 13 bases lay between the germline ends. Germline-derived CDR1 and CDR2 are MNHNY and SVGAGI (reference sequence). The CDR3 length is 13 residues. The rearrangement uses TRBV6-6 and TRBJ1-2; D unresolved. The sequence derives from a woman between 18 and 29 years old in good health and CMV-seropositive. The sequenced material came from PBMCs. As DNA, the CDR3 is TGTGCCAGCACCGCAACAGAAGCCTATGGCTACACCTTC. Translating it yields CASTATEAYGYTF.